What follows is one T cell receptor beta chain and its context. Its antigen remains unknown. This sample was taken from a study of long-term antiretroviral therapy in people with HIV. Notes on the study in general: Collection spanned 2004 to 2017; ART regimens may be less effective than current ones. The data indicate that diversity increased after ART but remained below transplant donor controls.

Germline CDR1 reads SGHTS; CDR2 reads YDEGEE. The CDR3 is 16 amino acids. V was shortened by 4 bases and J by 2 bases, with 16 bases between the two germline ends. At survey level, the immunoSEQ assay was run in its v3.0 version. Profiling relied on immunoSEQ multiplex PCR, and the TCRdb table lists in-frame clones only, not all of them. The table includes 25,000 to 30,000 clones, roughly 80% detected once. This TCR was recovered from a man aged 35-49 years with HIV. The chain uses TRBV5-8 and TRBJ2-1, with TRBD1 as a possible D gene (6 bases). The sequenced sample was unsorted PBMCs, obtained 3 years after starting antiretroviral therapy. CDR3 DNA: TGTGCCAGCAGCAGCCCTCGACAGGACCCCTACAATGAGCAGTTCTTC. As protein: CASSSPRQDPYNEQFF.